Detailed here is one T cell receptor (beta chain). Its antigen is unknown. PCR used 60 Vbeta primers and 13 Jbeta primers. Libraries were prepared by immunoSEQ multiplex PCR; TCRdb keeps only in-frame clonotypes and omits some of them. The sample lists around 99,000 clones; under 85% were seen once. The CDR3 has 14 residues. V was pared by 5 bases and J by 0 bases, with 8 bases between. Germline assignment: CDR1 MNHNS and CDR2 SASEGT. These data belong to a study of cytomegalovirus exposure and HLA in healthy donors. Study-level background: Earlier, some 200 million T cells were analyzed, and 95 million to 140 million unique TCR beta sequences were found among them.

Study-level findings and limits: The investigators catalogued 150 to 200 TCR beta chains as cytomegalovirus-associated. Testing in vitro showed a few CMV-associated chains specific for CMV antigens.

This sequence originates from a male donor in good health and CMV-seronegative. The sample consisted of PBMCs. The rearrangement joins TRBV6-1 to TRBJ1-5; D is undetermined. The CDR3 loop reads CASSITDSNQPQHF. Written as DNA, the CDR3 is TGTGCCAGCAGTATAACAGATAGCAATCAGCCCCAGCATTTT.